This entry concerns a single T cell receptor (beta chain). Antigen unknown. Researchers reported that TCR beta cDNA libraries carried unique molecular identifiers. A single record per CDR3 protein comes from TCRdb applying MiXCR to the PCR reads. The sample lists hundreds of thousands of distinct CDR3 sequences; roughly 29% were seen once. This sample was taken from a study of post-analysis software for immune sequencing data. Whole-study context: Courses of disease covered relapsing-remitting, secondary progressive and progressive-relapsing multiple sclerosis. General study points: Among multiple sclerosis patients, normalized Chao1 diversity was significantly below that of controls. Patients carried five TRBV segments more frequently than controls did, and TRBV5-6, TRBV5-1 and TRBV20-1 were among them. Under the F measure, samples that were prepared in one batch clustered strongly together.

After removal of 3 bases from V and 3 bases from J, the junction contained 5 bases not matched to a gene. This CDR3 is 14 amino acids long. The germline gives CDR1 DFQATT, CDR2 SNEGSKA (reference sequence). Sequencing was done on a sample of blood. The sequence derives from a girl between 5 and 17 years old with multiple sclerosis. The V call is TRBV20-1, the J call TRBJ2-7; 10 bases line up with TRBD2. In DNA, the CDR3 is TGCAGTGCTAGGGGAGCGGGAGGGATCTACGAGCAGTACTTC. Its protein is CSARGAGGIYEQYF.